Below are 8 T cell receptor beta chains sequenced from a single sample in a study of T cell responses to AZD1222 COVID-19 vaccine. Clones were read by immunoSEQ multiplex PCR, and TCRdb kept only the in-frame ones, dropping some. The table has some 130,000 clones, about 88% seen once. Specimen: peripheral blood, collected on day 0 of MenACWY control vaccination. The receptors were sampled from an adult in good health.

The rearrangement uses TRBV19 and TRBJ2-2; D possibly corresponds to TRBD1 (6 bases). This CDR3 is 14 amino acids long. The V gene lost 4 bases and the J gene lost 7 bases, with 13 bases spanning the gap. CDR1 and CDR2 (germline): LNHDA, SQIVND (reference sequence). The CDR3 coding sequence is TGTGCCAGTAGTACCCGACAGGCCGGCGGGGAGCTGTTTTTT. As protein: CASSTRQAGGELFF.

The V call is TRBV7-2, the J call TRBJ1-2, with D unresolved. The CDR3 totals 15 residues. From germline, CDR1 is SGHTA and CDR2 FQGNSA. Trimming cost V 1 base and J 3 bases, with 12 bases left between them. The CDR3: CASSLVAGVYYGYTF. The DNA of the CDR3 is TGTGCCAGCAGCTTAGTAGCGGGTGTCTACTATGGCTACACCTTC.

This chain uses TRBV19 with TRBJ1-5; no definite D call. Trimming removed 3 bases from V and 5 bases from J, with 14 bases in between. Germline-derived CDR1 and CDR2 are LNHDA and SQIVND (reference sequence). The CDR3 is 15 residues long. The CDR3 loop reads CASSILATIDQPQHF. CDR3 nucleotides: TGTGCCAGTAGTATTCTGGCGACAATCGATCAGCCCCAGCATTTT.

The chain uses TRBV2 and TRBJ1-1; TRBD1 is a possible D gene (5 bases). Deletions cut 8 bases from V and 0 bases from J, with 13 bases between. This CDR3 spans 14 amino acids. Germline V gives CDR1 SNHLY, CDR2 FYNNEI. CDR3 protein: CASFRDLLNTEAFF. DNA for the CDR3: TGTGCCAGCTTCAGGGACCTGCTGAACACTGAAGCTTTCTTT.

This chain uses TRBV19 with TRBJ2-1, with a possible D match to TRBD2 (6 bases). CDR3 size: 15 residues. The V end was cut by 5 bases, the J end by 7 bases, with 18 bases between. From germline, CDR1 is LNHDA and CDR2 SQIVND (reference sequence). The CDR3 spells CASSGRRGSLNEQFF. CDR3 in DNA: TGTGCCAGTAGTGGGAGACGGGGGAGTTTAAATGAGCAGTTCTTC.

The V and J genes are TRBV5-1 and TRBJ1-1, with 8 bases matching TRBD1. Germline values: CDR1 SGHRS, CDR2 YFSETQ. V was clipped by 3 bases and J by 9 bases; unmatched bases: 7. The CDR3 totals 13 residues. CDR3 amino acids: CASSSLGQGQAFF. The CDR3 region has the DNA TGCGCCAGCAGCTCGCTAGGACAGGGCCAAGCTTTCTTT.

CDR3: CASSIGSGRNTGELFF. The CDR3 nucleotides read TGTGCCAGTAGTATAGGTAGCGGGAGGAACACCGGGGAGCTGTTTTTT. The gene calls are TRBV19 and TRBJ2-2, with 9 bases lining up with TRBD2. Germline V gene lookup returns CDR1 LNHDA and CDR2 SQIVND (reference sequence). Trimming took 1 base from V and 1 from J; bases not matched to a gene: 1. This CDR3 is built from 16 residues.

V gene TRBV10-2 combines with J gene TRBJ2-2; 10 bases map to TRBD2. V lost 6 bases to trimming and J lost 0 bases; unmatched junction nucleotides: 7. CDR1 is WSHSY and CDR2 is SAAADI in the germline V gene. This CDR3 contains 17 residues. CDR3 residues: CASSVTSGHANTGELFF. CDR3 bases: TGCGCCAGCAGCGTGACTAGCGGGCATGCGAACACCGGGGAGCTGTTTTTT.